This T cell receptor beta chain was identified during a study of CD8+ T cells in alopecia areata. Study results and limitations: Between patients, shared TCR sequences were less clear than in mice. This was possibly due in part to HLA diversity in the patient population. Lesional tissue from the scalp (especially in alopecia totalis/universalis) showed higher clonality than normal scalp. When scalp samples are sequenced, resident alphabeta T cells of normal skin are also captured.

Individuals with alopecia areata gave both lesional scalp punch biopsies and peripheral blood for collection. Following RNA extraction, reverse transcription yielded cDNA that acted as the sequencing template. Clones were sequenced by immunoSEQ multiplex PCR, and TCRdb holds only the in-frame ones, with some missing. The table includes about 12,000 clones, 60% detected once. This clone was seen a handful of times. Antigen unknown. With V trimmed by 0 bases and J by 7 bases, 4 bases remained unmatched. Germline CDR1 SGHVS, CDR2 FNYEAQ. The CDR3 runs 15 residues. The V gene is TRBV7-6, the J gene TRBJ1-2; TRBD1 aligns across 11 bases. The sequenced sample consisted of skin. This TCR was recovered from a human donor with alopecia areata. CDR3 amino acids: CASSLAGTGGSGYTF. DNA of the CDR3: TGTGCCAGCAGCTTAGCGGGGACAGGGGGGTCTGGCTACACCTTC.